Listed below are T cell receptor beta chains from one sample, sequenced in a study of blood T cell repertoires in COVID-19. Sequencing was performed with immunoSEQ multiplex PCR; in TCRdb, only in-frame clones are kept and a portion is missing. Of some 58,000 clones detected, 80% to 95% appear once; the ten largest clones hold roughly 4.2%. The sample was peripheral blood. These receptors all come from a man between 50 and 59 years old with active COVID-19. CDR3s include the opening cysteine and the closing phenylalanine or tryptophan. Each record gives: clone size, D gene, V gene, J gene, CDR3 length, CDR3 protein, CDR3 DNA. A D gene is named only where the DNA matches it firmly. Clone size, where shown, is once, few, many, or a class for clones that have expanded.

>.|.|TRBV6-1|TRBJ1-5|13
CASSEALQQPQHF
TGTGCCAGCAGTGAAGCCCTTCAGCAGCCCCAGCATTTT
>.|TRBD1|TRBV6-5|TRBJ1-1|15
CASYRQGGRFTEAFF
TGTGCCAGCTACAGACAGGGAGGTCGATTCACTGAAGCTTTCTTT
>once|.|TRBV11-2|TRBJ1-5|18
CASSLSQNRDIGNQPQHF
TGTGCCAGCAGCTTAAGCCAGAACCGGGACATAGGCAATCAGCCCCAGCATTTT
>.|.|TRBV2|TRBJ2-7|14
CASRKTTISYEQYF
TGTGCCAGCAGGAAGACAACGATCAGCTACGAGCAGTACTTC
>.|TRBD2|TRBV6-5|TRBJ2-1|13
CAGGLAIYNEQFF
TGTGCCGGCGGACTAGCGATATACAATGAGCAGTTCTTC
>.|.|TRBV5-1|TRBJ1-3|17
CASSLRGGTLSGNTIYF
TGCGCCAGCAGCCTGCGGGGGGGGACTCTCTCTGGAAACACCATATATTTT
>.|.|TRBV7-8|TRBJ1-2|13
CASSDDRNYGYTF
TGTGCCAGCAGCGACGACAGGAACTATGGCTACACCTTC
>few|.|TRBV28|TRBJ1-2|15
CASSLSLDLDYGYTF
TGTGCCAGCAGTTTATCCCTGGACTTGGACTATGGCTACACCTTC
>.|TRBD2|TRBV9|TRBJ2-7|13
CASSVGGRDEQYF
TGTGCCAGCAGCGTTGGAGGGAGGGACGAGCAGTACTTC
>.|TRBD1|TRBV6-5|TRBJ1-2|15
CASSYLGQGAFGYTF
TGTGCCAGCAGTTACTTAGGACAGGGGGCCTTTGGCTACACCTTC
>.|TRBD1|TRBV27|TRBJ1-1|15
CASSIGQGWGTEAFF
TGTGCCAGCAGTATTGGACAGGGCTGGGGGACTGAAGCTTTCTTT
>.|TRBD1|TRBV6-5|TRBJ1-2|14
CASRPGQGAYGYTF
TGTGCCAGCAGACCGGGACAGGGGGCATATGGCTACACCTTC
>.|.|TRBV18|TRBJ1-5|13
CASSPAQNQPQHF
TGTGCCAGCTCACCAGCACAGAATCAGCCCCAGCATTTT
>.|TRBD2|TRBV6-2/TRBV6-3|TRBJ2-1|14
CASSGTSGGNEQFF
TGTGCCAGCAGTGGGACTAGCGGTGGTAATGAGCAGTTCTTC
>.|.|TRBV6-5|TRBJ2-1|16
CASSYWGRTNYNEQFF
TGTGCCAGCAGTTATTGGGGGAGGACCAATTACAATGAGCAGTTCTTC
>.|TRBD1|TRBV6-2/TRBV6-3|TRBJ2-6|15
CASSEGQEGANVLTF
TGTGCCAGCAGTGAGGGACAGGAGGGGGCCAACGTCCTGACTTTC
>.|.|TRBV2|TRBJ2-3|12
CASSERRDTQYF
TGTGCCAGCAGTGAAAGGAGAGATACGCAGTATTTT
>.|.|TRBV27|TRBJ2-3|17
CASKIDRPESGADTQYF
TGTGCCAGCAAAATTGACAGGCCGGAGTCTGGGGCAGATACGCAGTATTTT
>.|.|TRBV7-9|TRBJ1-2|15
CASSLEAGLNYGYTF
TGTGCCAGCAGCTTAGAGGCGGGGCTTAACTATGGCTACACCTTC
>.|TRBD1|TRBV7-8|TRBJ2-2|20
CASRPRPRGQGNLNTGELFF
TGTGCCAGCCGACCCCGGCCCAGGGGGCAGGGTAATCTGAACACCGGGGAGCTGTTTTTT
>.|TRBD1|TRBV7-9|TRBJ1-4|14
CASSSGQGLEKLFF
TGTGCCAGCAGCTCGGGACAGGGGCTTGAAAAACTGTTTTTT
>.|TRBD2|TRBV27|TRBJ2-1|15
CASQQGLADNNEQFF
TGTGCCAGCCAACAGGGACTAGCGGATAACAATGAGCAGTTCTTC
>once|.|TRBV15|TRBJ1-5|16
CATSRDPTGPQGPQHF
TGTGCCACCAGCAGAGACCCAACAGGGCCTCAGGGGCCCCAGCATTTT
>.|.|TRBV5-8|TRBJ1-2|10
CASSFTGYTF
TGTGCCAGCAGCTTCACAGGCTACACCTTC
>.|TRBD1|TRBV11-2|TRBJ1-2|14
CASSPTDRGYGYTF
TGTGCCAGCAGCCCGACGGACAGGGGGTATGGCTACACCTTC
>.|.|TRBV11-3|TRBJ1-3|13
CASSVYSGNTIYF
TGTGCCAGCAGCGTATACTCTGGAAACACCATATATTTT
>.|TRBD2|TRBV27|TRBJ2-1|17
CASRTTSGRVPYNEQFF
TGTGCCAGCAGGACGACTAGCGGGAGGGTTCCCTACAATGAGCAGTTCTTC
>.|.|TRBV28|TRBJ1-6|16
CASCRAGGSYNSPLHF
TGTGCCAGTTGCCGGGCGGGGGGCTCCTATAATTCACCCCTCCACTTT
>.|.|TRBV28|TRBJ1-2|13
CASTSGWRNGYTF
TGTGCCAGCACTTCGGGGTGGCGGAATGGCTACACCTTC
>.|.|TRBV18|TRBJ1-3|14
CASSPPVTGNTIYF
TGTGCCAGCTCACCACCCGTAACTGGAAACACCATATATTTT
>.|TRBD1|TRBV7-2|TRBJ1-2|18
CASSFSAVPGQGFYGYTF
TGTGCCAGCAGCTTTTCGGCCGTTCCGGGACAGGGTTTTTATGGCTACACCTTC
>.|.|TRBV18|TRBJ1-2|13
CASSPEEDYGYTF
TGTGCCAGCTCACCAGAGGAGGACTATGGCTACACCTTC
>.|.|TRBV7-2|TRBJ1-4|19
CASSYRTLRGVATNEKLFF
TGTGCCAGCAGCTACCGGACGCTCCGGGGGGTTGCAACTAATGAAAAACTGTTTTTT
>once|.|TRBV11-2|TRBJ1-3|15
CASSLDRGQGNTIYF
TGTGCCAGCAGCTTAGATAGAGGACAGGGAAACACCATATATTTT
>few|.|TRBV28|TRBJ2-7|13
CASSFLAVPEQYF
TGTGCCAGCAGTTTTCTCGCGGTCCCCGAGCAGTACTTC
>.|TRBD1|TRBV6-5|TRBJ1-5|14
CASSGQGMGQPQHF
TGTGCCAGCAGCGGACAGGGAATGGGTCAGCCCCAGCATTTT
>.|.|TRBV11-2|TRBJ2-1|15
CASSPMGGAGNEQFF
TGTGCCAGCAGCCCTATGGGGGGGGCGGGGAATGAGCAGTTCTTC
>.|TRBD2|TRBV10-1|TRBJ2-4|15
CASSGRGGAKNIQYF
TGCGCCAGCAGTGGTCGGGGGGGAGCCAAAAACATTCAGTACTTC
>.|.|TRBV7-2|TRBJ2-3|15
CASSLEHSRTDTQYF
TGTGCCAGCAGCTTAGAGCACTCTCGCACAGATACGCAGTATTTT
>.|TRBD1|TRBV11-3|TRBJ2-3|16
CASSLGDRGQKDTQYF
TGTGCCAGCAGCTTGGGTGACAGGGGGCAGAAAGATACGCAGTATTTT
>.|TRBD1|TRBV24-1|TRBJ2-5|15
CATSKRTGVEETQYF
TGTGCCACCAGTAAACGGACAGGGGTGGAAGAGACCCAGTACTTC
>.|TRBD2|TRBV2|TRBJ2-5|14
CASSEASGSETQYF
TGTGCCAGCAGTGAGGCTAGCGGGAGTGAGACCCAGTACTTC
>.|.|TRBV24-1|TRBJ1-2|14
CATSDFGANYGYTF
TGTGCCACCAGTGATTTCGGAGCTAACTATGGCTACACCTTC
>.|TRBD1|TRBV2|TRBJ1-5|16
CASTTHRGSGNQPQHF
TGTGCCAGCACCACACACAGGGGGAGCGGCAATCAGCCCCAGCATTTT
>.|TRBD2|TRBV9|TRBJ2-3|17
CASSVEASGGATDTQYF
TGTGCCAGCAGCGTAGAGGCTAGCGGGGGGGCAACAGATACGCAGTATTTT
>.|.|TRBV14|TRBJ2-2|15
CASSPPGRAGGELFF
TGTGCCAGCAGCCCCCCGGGAAGGGCCGGCGGGGAGCTGTTTTTT
>.|TRBD1|TRBV6-5|TRBJ1-1|13
CASILGQVTEAFF
TGTGCCAGCATTCTAGGACAGGTCACTGAAGCTTTCTTT
>.|TRBD1|TRBV12-5|TRBJ2-7|17
CASGLPQMGQGAPEQYF
TGTGCTAGTGGTTTGCCACAGATGGGACAGGGGGCTCCCGAGCAGTACTTC
>.|.|TRBV7-2|TRBJ1-1|13
CASSLMSTTEAFF
TGTGCCAGCAGCTTGATGAGCACCACTGAAGCTTTCTTT
>.|.|TRBV3-1/TRBV3-2|TRBJ2-2|12
CASSLSGVELFF
TGTGCCAGCAGCCTATCTGGAGTTGAGCTGTTTTTT
>.|TRBD2|TRBV3-1/TRBV3-2|TRBJ2-7|17
CASSQEGLAGVSYEQYF
TGTGCCAGCAGCCAAGAGGGACTAGCGGGGGTATCCTACGAGCAGTACTTC
>.|TRBD1|TRBV28|TRBJ1-1|13
CASSSRQGTEAFF
TGTGCCAGCAGTTCACGACAGGGCACTGAAGCTTTCTTT
>few|TRBD1|TRBV5-6|TRBJ1-5|15
CASSLHRGLGQPQHF
TGTGCCAGCAGCTTACACAGGGGGCTTGGTCAGCCCCAGCATTTT
>.|TRBD1|TRBV5-1|TRBJ1-2|15
CASSPGRDRGFGYTF
TGCGCCAGCAGCCCCGGACGGGACAGGGGATTTGGCTACACCTTC
>once|.|TRBV25-1|TRBJ2-1|14
CASSDYPSLGEQFF
TGTGCCAGCAGTGACTACCCCTCTCTTGGTGAGCAGTTCTTC